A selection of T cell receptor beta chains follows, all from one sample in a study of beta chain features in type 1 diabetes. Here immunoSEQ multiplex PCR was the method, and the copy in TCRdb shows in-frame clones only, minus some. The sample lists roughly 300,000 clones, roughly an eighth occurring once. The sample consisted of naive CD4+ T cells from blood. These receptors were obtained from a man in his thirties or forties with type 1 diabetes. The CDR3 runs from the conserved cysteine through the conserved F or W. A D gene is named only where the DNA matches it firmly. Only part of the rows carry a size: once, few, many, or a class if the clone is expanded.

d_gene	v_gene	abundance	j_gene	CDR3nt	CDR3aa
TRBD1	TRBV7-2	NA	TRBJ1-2	TGTGCCAGCAGTCTAGACAGGGGAGTTGTACAAGGCTACACCTTC	CASSLDRGVVQGYTF
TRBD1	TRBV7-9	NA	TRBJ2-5	TGTGCCAGCAGCGGACAGGGGTCCAGGCAAGAGACCCAGTACTTC	CASSGQGSRQETQYF
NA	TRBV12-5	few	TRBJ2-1	TGTGCTAGTGGTTCGGACCGGGACAACTACAATGAGCAGTTCTTC	CASGSDRDNYNEQFF
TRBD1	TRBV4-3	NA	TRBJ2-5	TGCGCCAGCAGCCCCGGACAGGGCACAGAGACCCAGTACTTC	CASSPGQGTETQYF
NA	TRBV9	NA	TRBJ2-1	TGTGCCAGCAGCGTAGGGGGGCGTCCGAGCTCCTACAATGAGCAGTTCTTC	CASSVGGRPSSYNEQFF
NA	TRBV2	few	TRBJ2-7	TGTGCCAGTAGACAGGACCTCTACGAGCAGTACTTC	CASRQDLYEQYF
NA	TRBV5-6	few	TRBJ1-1	TGTGCCAGCAGCTATCTAACAGCCGGGATGAACACTGAAGCTTTCTTT	CASSYLTAGMNTEAFF
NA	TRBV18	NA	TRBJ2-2	TGTGCCAGCTCACGTGGGCCCTTGAGCTGGACCGGGGAGCTGTTTTTT	CASSRGPLSWTGELFF
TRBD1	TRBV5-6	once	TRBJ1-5	TGTGCCAGCAGCTTGTTTTTGGGACAGGGTTTAGACCAGCCCCAGCATTTT	CASSLFLGQGLDQPQHF
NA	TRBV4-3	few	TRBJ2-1	TGCGCCAGCAGCCGGGGCCCGAATGAGCAGTTCTTC	CASSRGPNEQFF
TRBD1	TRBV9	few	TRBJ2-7	TGTGCCAGCAGCGACGGGACAGGGGATAACTACGAGCAGTACTTC	CASSDGTGDNYEQYF
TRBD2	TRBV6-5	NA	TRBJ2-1	TGTGCCAGCAGTTACTTGGCGGGAGGTGGGAACAATGAGCAGTTCTTC	CASSYLAGGGNNEQFF
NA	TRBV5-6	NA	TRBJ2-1	TGTGCCAGCAGCTTCCAAAATGAGCAGTTCTTC	CASSFQNEQFF
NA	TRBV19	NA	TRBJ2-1	TGTGCCAGTAGCGGGAGTGGGGGCAATGAGCAGTTCTTC	CASSGSGGNEQFF
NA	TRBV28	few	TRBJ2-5	TGTGCCAGCAGTCCCCCGGCCCGCGGGGAGACCCAGTACTTC	CASSPPARGETQYF
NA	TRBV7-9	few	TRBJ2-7	TGTGCCAGCAGCTTAGCGGGAGATGGCGAGCAGTACTTC	CASSLAGDGEQYF
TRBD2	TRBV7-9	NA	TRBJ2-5	TGTGCCAGCAGCTTAACGGGGGGAGCGGAGACCCAGTACTTC	CASSLTGGAETQYF
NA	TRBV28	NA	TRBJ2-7	TGTGCCAGCAGTTTGGTCGGGAAGAACTACGAGCAGTACTTC	CASSLVGKNYEQYF
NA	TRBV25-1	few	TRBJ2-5	TGTGCCAGCAGTTTCCTTACTGGCGGCGCGTTGGAGACCCAGTACTTC	CASSFLTGGALETQYF
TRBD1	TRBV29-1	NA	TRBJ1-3	TGCAGCGTCCGGGACAGAGGAAACACCATATATTTT	CSVRDRGNTIYF
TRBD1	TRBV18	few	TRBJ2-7	TGTGCCAGTTCGACAGGGGCAAGCTCCTACGAGCAGTACTTC	CASSTGASSYEQYF
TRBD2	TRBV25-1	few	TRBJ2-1	TGTGCCAGCAGAGATCGGGTAGCGGGATTGGGTAATGAGCAGTTCTTC	CASRDRVAGLGNEQFF
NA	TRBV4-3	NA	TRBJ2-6	TGCGCCAGCAGCCAAGATCCGGGACACAGCTCTGGGGCCAACGTCCTGACTTTC	CASSQDPGHSSGANVLTF
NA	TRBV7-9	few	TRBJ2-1	TGTGCCAGCAGTTCCCTAGCTTTGAATGAGCAGTTCTTC	CASSSLALNEQFF
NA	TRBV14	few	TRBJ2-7	TGTGCCAGCAGCCGACAGACTGTTTCCTACGAGCAGTACTTC	CASSRQTVSYEQYF
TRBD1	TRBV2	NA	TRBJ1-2	TGTGCCAGCACCGGGACCCCACAGGACAGGACCGGCGGCTACACCTTC	CASTGTPQDRTGGYTF
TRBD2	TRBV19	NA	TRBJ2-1	TGTGCCAGTCGCGTAGCGGGAGGGAGTTACAATGAGCAGTTCTTC	CASRVAGGSYNEQFF
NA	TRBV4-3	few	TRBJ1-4	TGCGCCAGCAGCCTCTTGGGCAGGGGCACAACTAATGAAAAACTGTTTTTT	CASSLLGRGTTNEKLFF
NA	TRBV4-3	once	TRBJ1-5	TGCGCCAGCAGCTGGACATTCGATCAGCCCCAGCATTTT	CASSWTFDQPQHF
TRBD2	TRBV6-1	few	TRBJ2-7	TGTGCCAGCGCACTTCAGTCCGGGACTACCTACGAGCAGTACTTC	CASALQSGTTYEQYF
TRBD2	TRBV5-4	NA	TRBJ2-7	TGTGCCAGCAGCTCTTTGAAGGTAGCGGGCCTTTCGGGCAACGAGCAGTACTTC	CASSSLKVAGLSGNEQYF
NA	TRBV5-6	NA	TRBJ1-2	TGTGCCAGCAGCTTGATGGGCGGCTACACCTTC	CASSLMGGYTF
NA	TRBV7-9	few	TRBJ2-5	TGTGCCAGCAGGCCCGGACAGCTTACAGAGACCCAGTACTTC	CASRPGQLTETQYF
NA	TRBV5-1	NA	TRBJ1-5	TGCGCCAGCAGCTTATTCTCGGGGGGCGGGCAGCCCCAGCATTTT	CASSLFSGGGQPQHF
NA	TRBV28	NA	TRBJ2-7	TGTGCCAGCAGTTTAGGTAGCAGTAACTCCTACGAGCAGTACTTC	CASSLGSSNSYEQYF
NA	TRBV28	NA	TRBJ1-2	TGTGCCAGCCGCCTTCAGGGAGGCTATGGCTACACCTTC	CASRLQGGYGYTF
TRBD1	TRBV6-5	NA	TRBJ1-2	TGTGCCAGCAGCGAGGACAGGATACTATATGGCTACACCTTC	CASSEDRILYGYTF
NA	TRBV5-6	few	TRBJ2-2	TGTGCCAGCAGCTTTAAGACTAACACCGGGGAGCTGTTTTTT	CASSFKTNTGELFF
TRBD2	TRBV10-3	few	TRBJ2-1	TGTGCCTCACTGGATGGCGGGGGGGCAAGAAGCTCCTACAATGAGCAGTTCTTC	CASLDGGGARSSYNEQFF
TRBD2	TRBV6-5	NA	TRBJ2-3	TGTGCCGGCCTTGGCGGGAGTTTGACAGATACGCAGTATTTT	CAGLGGSLTDTQYF
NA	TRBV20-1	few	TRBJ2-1	TGCAGTGCTAGAGTTGGCGACTCCGCCTTCTTC	CSARVGDSAFF